These T cell receptor beta chains were read from a single sample in a study of cytomegalovirus exposure and HLA in healthy donors. Produced via immunoSEQ multiplex PCR; TCRdb's table is partial and in-frame only. The data contain about 91,000 clones, 60% to 80% of them singletons. The sequencing sample was made of PBMCs. Every receptor here comes from a female donor in good health and CMV-seronegative. Each CDR3 is given with its conserved first and last residue. A D gene is named only where the DNA matches it firmly. Clone size is shown for a subset of rows, as once, few, many or a class of expanded clone.

V gene	clone size	J gene	D gene	CDR3 DNA	CDR3 protein
TRBV5-1	.	TRBJ1-6	.	TGCGCCAGCCAGGAAGGACAGTATAATTCACCCCTCCACTTT	CASQEGQYNSPLHF
TRBV5-6	.	TRBJ1-1	.	TGTGCCAGCAGCTCTCGAAACGGCGGCACTGAAGCTTTCTTT	CASSSRNGGTEAFF
TRBV30	few	TRBJ2-3	TRBD1	TGTGCCTCGGGCAGGGGGCGTCAAGATACGCAGTATTTT	CASGRGRQDTQYF
TRBV6-5	.	TRBJ1-2	TRBD1	TGTGCCAGCAGCGACAGGGATACCCCCTGGGGCTACACCTTC	CASSDRDTPWGYTF
TRBV2	few	TRBJ2-1	TRBD2	TGTGCCAGCGGGACTAGCGGGAGGGGTGAGCAGTTCTTC	CASGTSGRGEQFF
TRBV12-5	.	TRBJ1-1	.	TGTGCTAGTGGTCCGCCGAAAGGGGGGGGTGAAGCTTTCTTT	CASGPPKGGGEAFF
TRBV4-2	.	TRBJ2-7	.	TGTGCCAGCAGCCAAGATCGGGCGGGGACTCAGGGGCAGTACTTC	CASSQDRAGTQGQYF
TRBV19	.	TRBJ2-7	TRBD2	TGTGCCAGTAGTGCCGCCGGGACTAGTGTCTACGAGCAGTACTTC	CASSAAGTSVYEQYF
TRBV6-5	.	TRBJ2-7	TRBD1	TGTGCCAGCAGTCAGGGGACAGGGGGTTACGAGCAGTACTTC	CASSQGTGGYEQYF
TRBV19	.	TRBJ2-1	TRBD2	TGTGCCAGTAGTGCTCTAGCGGGGGGGTACAATGAGCAGTTCTTC	CASSALAGGYNEQFF
TRBV6-5	.	TRBJ1-2	TRBD1	TGTGCCAGCAGTGAAGTGACAGGGCTTGGCTACACCTTC	CASSEVTGLGYTF
TRBV19	few	TRBJ1-6	TRBD1	TGTGCCAGTAGTATAGATGCCAGGGGGAGTTCACCCCTCCACTTT	CASSIDARGSSPLHF
TRBV29-1	.	TRBJ1-4	.	TGCAGCGTGCAACGACAGCCTAATGAAAAACTGTTTTTT	CSVQRQPNEKLFF
TRBV29-1	few	TRBJ2-5	TRBD2	TGCAGCGTCGGGGGGGGACTTCAAGAGACCCAGTACTTC	CSVGGGLQETQYF
TRBV5-1	once	TRBJ2-7	TRBD2	TGCGCCAGCAGGAGCATTGGGACCGGGACTAGCGGGTCCTACGAGCAGTACTTC	CASRSIGTGTSGSYEQYF
TRBV19	.	TRBJ2-3	.	TGTGCCAGTAGCCCCCGAGGGCAACCCAAGACAGATACGCAGTATTTT	CASSPRGQPKTDTQYF
TRBV7-3	.	TRBJ2-1	.	TGTGCCAGCAGTCCCTCTAGCGCCTCCTACAATGAGCAGTTCTTC	CASSPSSASYNEQFF
TRBV19	.	TRBJ2-7	.	TGTGCCAGTAGTTTCCGGGAAGCCTCCTACGAGCAGTACTTC	CASSFREASYEQYF
TRBV4-3	.	TRBJ2-5	.	TGCGCCAGCAGCCAAGTAACAGAAGAGACCCAGTACTTC	CASSQVTEETQYF
TRBV5-6	.	TRBJ1-2	.	TGTGCCAGCAGCTCCAGGGGCCTCCTACTTGGCTACACCTTC	CASSSRGLLLGYTF